The T cell receptor (beta chain) described here comes from a study of T cells of healthy individuals (dated by TCRdb to 2016 to 2019). The library relied on 5' RACE. The sample was run on an Illumina MiSeq. The public reads were reanalyzed by TCRdb: fastp trimming at Q25, MiXCR alignment, in-frame beta chains only. When rows share a CDR3 protein, they turn into one entry using the most common DNA and genes. Present in this sample are more than 60,000 distinct CDR3 sequences, under 20% of which were seen just once. The top ten clones comprise about 4.7% of the sample. V lost 0 bases and J lost 0 bases; the stretch between them is 9 bases long. Inclusive of the bounding cysteine and phenylalanine, the CDR3 is 15 residues long. The DNA shown is the 45-base CDR3, in frame from base 1. Via the germline V gene (reference sequence), CDR1 is DFQATT and CDR2 SNEGSKA. This clonotype was picked up many times. This receptor's antigen is unknown. Within one base of it there is no much larger clone, and no base qualities were kept.

This chain is built from TRBV20-1 and TRBJ1-3, with the D gene uncertain. This clonotype was sampled from a human donor in good health. The nucleotides read TGCAGTGCTAGAGATCTAGTTAGCTCTGGAAACACCATATATTTT. This translates into CSARDLVSSGNTIYF.